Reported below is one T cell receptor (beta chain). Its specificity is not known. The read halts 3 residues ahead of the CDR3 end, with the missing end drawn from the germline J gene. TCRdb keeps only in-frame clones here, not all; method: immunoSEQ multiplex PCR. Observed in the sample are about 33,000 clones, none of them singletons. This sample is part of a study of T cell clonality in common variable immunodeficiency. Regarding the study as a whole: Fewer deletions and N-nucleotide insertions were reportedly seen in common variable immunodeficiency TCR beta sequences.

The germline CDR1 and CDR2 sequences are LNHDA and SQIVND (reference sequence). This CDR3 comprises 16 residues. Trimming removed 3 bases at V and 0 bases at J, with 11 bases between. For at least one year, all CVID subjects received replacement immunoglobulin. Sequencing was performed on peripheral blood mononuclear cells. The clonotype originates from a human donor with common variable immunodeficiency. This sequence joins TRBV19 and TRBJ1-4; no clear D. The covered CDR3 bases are TGTGCCAGTAGTATTTACGGGTTGGCAACTAATGAAAAA. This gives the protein CASSIYGLATNEK. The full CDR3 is CASSIYGLATNEKLFF.